This T cell receptor (beta chain) was retrieved from a study of blood T cell repertoires in COVID-19. Study-wide context: Italy, Spain and the United States were the sources of the convalescent and acute COVID-19 samples. T cells, B-cell-depleted T cells, or PBMCs provided the cDNA or gDNA that served as material.

Germline V gene lookup returns CDR1 SGHRS and CDR2 YFSETQ. V was shortened by 1 base and J by 4 bases, with 17 bases between the two germline ends. The CDR3 is made up of 16 amino acids. This table comes from immunoSEQ multiplex PCR, and its TCRdb copy is limited to in-frame clones, with some not included. The data hold 360,000 or so clones, with about 88% observed a single time. In assigning cohorts, the study relied on participant-reported clinical history. Before they entered the study, exposed participants had met a COVID-19 case within 2 weeks. Sequencing was performed on PBMCs or T cells enriched from blood (not recorded which). This receptor was obtained from a woman aged 30 to 39 who had been exposed to COVID-19. The chain combines TRBV5-1 with TRBJ1-1; no definite D call. CDR3 bases: TGCGCCAGCAGCTTGATCGGTGGGGAACGGGGCACTGAAGCTTTCTTT. Translating gives CASSLIGGERGTEAFF.